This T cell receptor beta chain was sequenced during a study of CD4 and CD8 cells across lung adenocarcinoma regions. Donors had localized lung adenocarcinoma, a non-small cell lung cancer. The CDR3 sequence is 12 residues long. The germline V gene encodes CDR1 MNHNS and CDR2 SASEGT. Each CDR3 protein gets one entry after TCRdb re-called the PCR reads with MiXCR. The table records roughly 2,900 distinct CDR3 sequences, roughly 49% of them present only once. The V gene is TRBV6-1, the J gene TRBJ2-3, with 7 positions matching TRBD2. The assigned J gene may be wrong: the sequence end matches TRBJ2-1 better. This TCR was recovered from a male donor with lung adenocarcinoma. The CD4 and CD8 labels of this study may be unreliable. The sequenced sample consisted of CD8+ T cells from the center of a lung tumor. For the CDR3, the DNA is TGTGCCAGCGGACTAGGGAGAGATACGCAGTTCTTC. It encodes CASGLGRDTQFF.